This TCR beta chain was found in a study of OX40 agonist ivuxolimab in advanced cancers. Study findings and constraints: Partial responders treated at 0.1-3.0 mg/kg exhibited clonal expansion among the lowest measured. On average, CD8+ T cells had more expanded clones than CD4+. At doses 0.1 to 3.0 mg/kg, CD4+ and CD8+ clones expanded. No determination was made of the antigen specificity of the expanded peripheral T cells.

A word on this clone: Its antigen remains unknown.

This CDR3 has 11 amino acids. Germline V gene data show CDR1 as SGHRS and CDR2 as YFSETQ. Between the trimmed V and J ends, which lost 1 base and 6 bases, there was a span of 2 bases. The repertoire was sequenced with immunoSEQ multiplex PCR; TCRdb's copy has only in-frame clones and lacks some. The sample records about 92,000 clones, around nine tenths being singletons. Source: CD4+ or CD8+ T cells sorted from blood, taken in a trial of the OX40 agonist ivuxolimab. The TCR was taken from an adult with an advanced solid tumor such as melanoma, head and neck, liver or kidney cancer. V gene TRBV5-1 combines with J gene TRBJ2-1; unclear D gene. CDR3 sequence: CASSLINEQFF. DNA for the CDR3: TGCGCCAGCAGCTTGATCAATGAGCAGTTCTTC.